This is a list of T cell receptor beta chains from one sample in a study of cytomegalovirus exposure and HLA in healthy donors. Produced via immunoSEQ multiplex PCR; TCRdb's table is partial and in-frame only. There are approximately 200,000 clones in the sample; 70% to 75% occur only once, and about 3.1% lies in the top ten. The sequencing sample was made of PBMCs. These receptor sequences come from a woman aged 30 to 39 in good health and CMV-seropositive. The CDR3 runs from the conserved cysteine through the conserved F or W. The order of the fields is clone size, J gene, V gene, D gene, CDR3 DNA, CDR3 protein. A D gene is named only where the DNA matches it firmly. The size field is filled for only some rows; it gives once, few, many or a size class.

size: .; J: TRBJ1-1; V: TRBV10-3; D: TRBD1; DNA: TGTGCCATCAGCGCTAGGGACAGGGGCGAACCTGAAGCTTTCTTT; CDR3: CAISARDRGEPEAFF
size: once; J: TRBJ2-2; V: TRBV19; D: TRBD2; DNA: TGTGCCAGTAGTACGGGACTAGCGTTAAACACCGGGGAGCTGTTTTTT; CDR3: CASSTGLALNTGELFF
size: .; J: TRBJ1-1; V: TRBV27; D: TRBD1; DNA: TGTGCCAGCAGTTGGACAGGGATGAACACTGAAGCTTTCTTT; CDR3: CASSWTGMNTEAFF
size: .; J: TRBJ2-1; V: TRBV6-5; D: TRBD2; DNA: TGTGCCAGCAGTTCCGGGACTAGCGGGCATGAGCAGTTCTTC; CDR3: CASSSGTSGHEQFF
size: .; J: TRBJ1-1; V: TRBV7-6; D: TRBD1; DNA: TGTGCCAGCAGCCCGCCGACAGGGCGGGGTGAAGCTTTCTTT; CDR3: CASSPPTGRGEAFF
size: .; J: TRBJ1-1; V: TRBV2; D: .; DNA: TGTGCCAGCAGTGGCAGGGAAGCTTTCTTT; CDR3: CASSGREAFF
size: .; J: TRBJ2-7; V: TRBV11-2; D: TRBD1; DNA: TGTGCCAGCAGCTTGCTGGGACAGGGGTTCAACGAGCAGTACTTC; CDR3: CASSLLGQGFNEQYF
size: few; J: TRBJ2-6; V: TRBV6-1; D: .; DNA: TGTGCCAGCAGTTTCAGGGTCTCTGGGGCCAACGTCCTGACTTTC; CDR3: CASSFRVSGANVLTF
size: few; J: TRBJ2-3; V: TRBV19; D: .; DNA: TGTGCCAGTAGTATTTTAGGCACAGATACGCAGTATTTT; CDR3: CASSILGTDTQYF
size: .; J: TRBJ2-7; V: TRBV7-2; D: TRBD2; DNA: TGTGCCAGCAGCTTAACTAGCGGGAACTCCCCCTCTAGCTCTCAGCAGTACTTC; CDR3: CASSLTSGNSPSSSQQYF
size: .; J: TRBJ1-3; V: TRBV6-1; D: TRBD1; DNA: TGTGCCAGCAGTGAAGAGTGGGACAGCTCTGGAAACACCATATATTTT; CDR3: CASSEEWDSSGNTIYF
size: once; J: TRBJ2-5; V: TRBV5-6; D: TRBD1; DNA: TGTGCCAGCATTAAGACAGGGGCGGGAGAGACCCAGTACTTC; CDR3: CASIKTGAGETQYF
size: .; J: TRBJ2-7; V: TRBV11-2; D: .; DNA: TGTGCCAGCAGCTTCTCTAGCAGCTACGAGCAGTACTTC; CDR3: CASSFSSSYEQYF
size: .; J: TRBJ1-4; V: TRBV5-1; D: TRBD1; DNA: TGCGCCAGCAGCGCCGGGACAGAAAATGAAAAACTGTTTTTT; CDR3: CASSAGTENEKLFF
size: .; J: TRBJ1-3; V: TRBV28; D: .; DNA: TGTGCCAGCAGTTGGCTGTCAGGAAACACCATATATTTT; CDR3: CASSWLSGNTIYF
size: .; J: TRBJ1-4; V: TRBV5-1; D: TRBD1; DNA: TGCGCCAGCAGCCTGCAGGGGGCGGCTAATGAAAAACTGTTTTTT; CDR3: CASSLQGAANEKLFF
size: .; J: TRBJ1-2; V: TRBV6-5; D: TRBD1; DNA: TGTGCCAGCACTCCCAGGACAGGTTCATACTATGGCTACACCTTC; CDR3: CASTPRTGSYYGYTF
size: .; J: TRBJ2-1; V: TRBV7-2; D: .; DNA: TGTGCCAGCAGCTTAGGGTCAGCGAGCTCCAATGAGCAGTTCTTC; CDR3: CASSLGSASSNEQFF
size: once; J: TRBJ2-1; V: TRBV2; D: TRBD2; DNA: TGTGCCAGCAGTGAACTAGCGGGGAATTACAATGAGCAGTTCTTC; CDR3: CASSELAGNYNEQFF
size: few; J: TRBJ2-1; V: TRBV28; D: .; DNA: TGTGCCAGCAGTTTCCGCAGCTACAATGAGCAGTTCTTC; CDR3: CASSFRSYNEQFF
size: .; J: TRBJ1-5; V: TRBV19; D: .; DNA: TGTGCCAGTAGCGACATGCGAACACCCAATCAGCCCCAGCATTTT; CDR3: CASSDMRTPNQPQHF
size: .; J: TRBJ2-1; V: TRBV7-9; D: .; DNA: TGTGCCAGCAGCCAGGGGCCAGCGGGGTACAATGAGCAGTTCTTC; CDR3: CASSQGPAGYNEQFF
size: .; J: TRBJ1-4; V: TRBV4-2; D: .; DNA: TGTGCCAGCAGCCAAGGGGGGGTGGGTGAAAAACTGTTTTTT; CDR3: CASSQGGVGEKLFF
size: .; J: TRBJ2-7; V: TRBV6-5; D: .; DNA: TGTGCCAGCACCTCAGGGGCCAACGAGCAGTACTTC; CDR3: CASTSGANEQYF
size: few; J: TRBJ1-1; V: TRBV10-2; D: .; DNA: TGCGCCAGCAGTGAGTCGTCGGGGGAAGCTTTCTTT; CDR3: CASSESSGEAFF
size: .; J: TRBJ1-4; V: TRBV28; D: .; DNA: TGTGCCAGCAGTTTACTACCGCATCAAAAACTGTTTTTT; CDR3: CASSLLPHQKLFF
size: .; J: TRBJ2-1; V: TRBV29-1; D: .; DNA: TGCAGCGTTGAGGGCAGATACAATGAGCAGTTCTTC; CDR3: CSVEGRYNEQFF
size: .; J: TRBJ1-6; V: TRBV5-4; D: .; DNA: TGTGCCAGCAGCTTGGACGGGGTAGATAATTCACCCCTCCACTTT; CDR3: CASSLDGVDNSPLHF
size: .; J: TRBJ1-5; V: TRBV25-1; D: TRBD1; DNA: TGTGCCAGCAGTGGACAGGGGATAGGCAATCAGCCCCAGCATTTT; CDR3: CASSGQGIGNQPQHF
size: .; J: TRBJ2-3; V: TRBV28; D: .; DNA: TGTGCCAGCAGGTCCCAGGGGATTGGGACAGATACGCAGTATTTT; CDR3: CASRSQGIGTDTQYF
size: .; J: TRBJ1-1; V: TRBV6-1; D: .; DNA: TGTGCCAGCAGGGACCAGGGCGGGACGGCTGAAGCTTTCTTT; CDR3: CASRDQGGTAEAFF
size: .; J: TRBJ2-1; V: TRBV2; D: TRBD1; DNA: TGTGCCAGCAGTGAGCTGGACAACAGGGGGGATTATGAGCAGTTCTTC; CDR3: CASSELDNRGDYEQFF
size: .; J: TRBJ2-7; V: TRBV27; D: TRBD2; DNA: TGTGCCAGCAGTACCGGGACTAGAGGTGAGCAGTACTTC; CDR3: CASSTGTRGEQYF
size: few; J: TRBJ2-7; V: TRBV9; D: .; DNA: TGTGCCAGCAGCGCGACCGGACTCCCCTACGAGCAGTACTTC; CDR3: CASSATGLPYEQYF
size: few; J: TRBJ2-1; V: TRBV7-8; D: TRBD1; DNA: TGTGCCAGCAGCTTGGGCAGCCCGGGACAGGGATTCGGGGAGCAGTTCTTC; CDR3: CASSLGSPGQGFGEQFF
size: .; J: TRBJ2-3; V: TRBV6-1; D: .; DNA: TGTGCCAGCAGAGGAGGACAGACAGATACGCAGTATTTT; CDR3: CASRGGQTDTQYF
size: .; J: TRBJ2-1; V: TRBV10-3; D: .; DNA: TGTGCCATCAGTGTGGGTGCGGTCTACAATGAGCAGTTCTTC; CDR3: CAISVGAVYNEQFF
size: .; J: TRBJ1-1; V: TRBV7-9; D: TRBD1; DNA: TGTGCCAGCAGCCCGACAGGGGCCCTAGGCCCAAACACTGAAGCTTTCTTT; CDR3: CASSPTGALGPNTEAFF
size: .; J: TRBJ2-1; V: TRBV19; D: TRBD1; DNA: TGTGCCAGTAGTATAGGGGGGACAGCATACAATGAGCAGTTCTTC; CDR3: CASSIGGTAYNEQFF
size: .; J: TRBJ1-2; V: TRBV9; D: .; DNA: TGTGCCAGCAGCCCGGAACCTAGAGTCTATGGCTACACCTTC; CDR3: CASSPEPRVYGYTF
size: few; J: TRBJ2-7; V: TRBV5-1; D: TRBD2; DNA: TGCGCCAGCAGCTTGGCGGGGGGGAGCTCCTACGAGCAGTACTTC; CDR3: CASSLAGGSSYEQYF
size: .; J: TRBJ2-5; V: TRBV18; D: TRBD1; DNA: TGTGCCAGTCGACAGGGGGGAGGCCAAGAGACCCAGTACTTC; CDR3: CASRQGGGQETQYF
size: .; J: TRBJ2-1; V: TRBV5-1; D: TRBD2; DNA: TGCGCCAGCAGCTTGACGGGAGCGGGAGGTGACAATGAGCAGTTCTTC; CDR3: CASSLTGAGGDNEQFF
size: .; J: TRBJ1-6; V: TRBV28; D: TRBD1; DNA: TGTGCCAGCAGTTTCAGGGGGCAGAATTCACCCCTCCACTTT; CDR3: CASSFRGQNSPLHF
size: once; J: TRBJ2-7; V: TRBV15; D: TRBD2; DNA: TGTGCCACCAGCCCGGGACTAGCGGGATACGAGCAGTACTTC; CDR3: CATSPGLAGYEQYF
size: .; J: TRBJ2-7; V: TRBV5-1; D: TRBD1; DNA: TGCGCCAGCAGCTCGGAGAGGGGGCTATCCTACGAGCAGTACTTC; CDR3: CASSSERGLSYEQYF
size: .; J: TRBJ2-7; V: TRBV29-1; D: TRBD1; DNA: TGCAGCGGGAGTCCCGGGACAGGGGCCGAGAGGTACGAGCAGTACTTC; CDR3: CSGSPGTGAERYEQYF
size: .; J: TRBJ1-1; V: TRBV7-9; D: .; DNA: TGTGCCATCGTAACAGGGACGAACACTGAAGCTTTCTTT; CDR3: CAIVTGTNTEAFF
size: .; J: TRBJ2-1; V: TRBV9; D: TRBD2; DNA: TGTGCCAGCAGCGTAGCTACTCCCCTAGCGGAAACCTACAATGAGCAGTTCTTC; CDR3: CASSVATPLAETYNEQFF
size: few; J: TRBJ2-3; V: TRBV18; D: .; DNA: TGTGCCAGCTCGCAGGACAGCCCTAGCACAGATACGCAGTATTTT; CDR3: CASSQDSPSTDTQYF
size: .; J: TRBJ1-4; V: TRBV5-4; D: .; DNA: TGTGCCAGCAGCTTACAGGCACCCGAGGAAAAACTGTTTTTT; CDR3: CASSLQAPEEKLFF
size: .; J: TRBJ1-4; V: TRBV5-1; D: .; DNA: TGCGCCAGCAGCTCGGAGACAGGCGGCAATGAAAAACTGTTTTTT; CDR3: CASSSETGGNEKLFF
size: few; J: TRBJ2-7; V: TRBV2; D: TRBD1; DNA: TGTGCCAGCGACCGAGACAGGGTGAGAGAGCAGTACTTC; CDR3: CASDRDRVREQYF